This is a list of T cell receptor beta chains from one sample in a study of neoadjuvant anti-PD-1 for oral cavity cancer. The repertoire was sequenced with immunoSEQ multiplex PCR; TCRdb's copy has only in-frame clones and lacks some. The sample shows 68,000 or so clones, around 84% of them seen only once. This material consisted of PBMCs, taken after nivolumab (anti-PD-1) treatment. These receptors were collected from a person between 40 and 80 years old with oral cavity squamous cell carcinoma. Both conserved end residues are part of each CDR3. The D gene is left open where the match is weak. Clone size is stated in some rows and not others, as once, few, many or a class when expanded.

TRBV7-8	.	TRBJ2-5	.	14	TGTGCCAGCAGCTTAGTACTAGCTCCCGAGACCCAGTACTTC	CASSLVLAPETQYF
TRBV11-2	.	TRBJ2-3	.	14	TGTGCCAGCAGCCTAGGCCTAGGCACAGATACGCAGTATTTT	CASSLGLGTDTQYF
TRBV14	.	TRBJ1-2	.	14	TGTGCCAGCAGCCACCAGGGGCCCCAGTATGGCTACACCTTC	CASSHQGPQYGYTF
TRBV19	.	TRBJ1-5	.	16	TGTGCCAGTAGTTCCCCGGGAGAACTGGGCAATCAGCCCCAGCATTTT	CASSSPGELGNQPQHF
TRBV7-3	.	TRBJ2-1	.	16	TGTGCCAGCAGCCAGGGATCTAAGGTCCCTAACAATGAGCAGTTCTTC	CASSQGSKVPNNEQFF
TRBV10-3	.	TRBJ2-2	.	13	TGTGCCACCTCACACGAGCGGACCGGGGAGCTGTTTTTT	CATSHERTGELFF
TRBV5-6	.	TRBJ2-3	.	15	TGTGCCAGCAGCTTGAGAGGGGGGGGCACAGATACGCAGTATTTT	CASSLRGGGTDTQYF
TRBV7-9	.	TRBJ1-4	.	14	TGTGCCAGCAGCAAGGGGCCAGGGAATGAAAAACTGTTTTTT	CASSKGPGNEKLFF
TRBV5-1	.	TRBJ1-2	few	15	TGCGCCAGCAGCTTGGAACAGGGTGGAGTCTATGGCTACACCTTC	CASSLEQGGVYGYTF
TRBV5-1	.	TRBJ1-1	.	15	TGCGCCAGCAGCTCACCGGACGGAGCGAACACTGAAGCTTTCTTT	CASSSPDGANTEAFF
TRBV9	.	TRBJ1-3	.	16	TGTGCCAGCAGCGTAGTGGGTTCGGGAACCGGAAACACCATATATTTT	CASSVVGSGTGNTIYF
TRBV2	TRBD1	TRBJ1-1	.	16	TGTGCCAGCAGCTTCGGACAGGGATGGGGCCTCACTGAAGCTTTCTTT	CASSFGQGWGLTEAFF
TRBV19	.	TRBJ1-1	.	18	TGTGCCAGTAGTATAGATTTGGGGTCAGGCGCCTTGAACACTGAAGCTTTCTTT	CASSIDLGSGALNTEAFF
TRBV4-1	.	TRBJ2-7	.	15	TGCGCCAGCAGCCAAGAACCGGTGGTCTCCTACGAGCAGTACTTC	CASSQEPVVSYEQYF
TRBV9	.	TRBJ2-3	.	14	TGTGCCAGCAGCGTAGTGGGGGAGAGGGATACGCAGTATTTT	CASSVVGERDTQYF
TRBV5-4	TRBD1	TRBJ2-5	.	15	TGTGCCAGCAGCTTCGGACAGGGCCAGGTGGAGACCCAGTACTTC	CASSFGQGQVETQYF
TRBV10-2	TRBD1	TRBJ1-3	.	14	TGCGCCAGCGCGACAGGGGTCGGATCCTTGACCATATATTTT	CASATGVGSLTIYF
TRBV27	.	TRBJ1-2	.	15	TGTGCCAGCAGTTTAGACCAGGGGACACAGGATGGCTACACCTTC	CASSLDQGTQDGYTF
TRBV7-2	TRBD2	TRBJ2-3	.	15	TGTGCCAGCAGCTCAGGACTAGCGGGATTAGATACGCAGTATTTT	CASSSGLAGLDTQYF
TRBV5-1	.	TRBJ2-7	once	13	TGCGCCAGCAGCCGAGACACTATCTACGAGCAGTACTTC	CASSRDTIYEQYF
TRBV6-5	.	TRBJ2-3	few	14	TGTGCCAGCAGACAGGACTTGCGGGCAGATACGCAGTATTTT	CASRQDLRADTQYF
TRBV19	.	TRBJ1-2	.	11	TGTGCCAGTAGTATAGCCTTACGTCTCACCTTC	CASSIALRLTF
TRBV6-4	TRBD1	TRBJ1-1	.	12	TGTGCCAGCAGTGACTCGACAGGGGAAGCTTTCTTT	CASSDSTGEAFF
TRBV30	TRBD1	TRBJ1-2	.	13	TGTGCCTGGAGTGTAGGGACAGACCATGGCTACACCTTC	CAWSVGTDHGYTF
TRBV10-3	.	TRBJ1-1	.	15	TGTGCCATCAGTAAAAGACAGGAAATGAACACTGAAGCTTTCTTT	CAISKRQEMNTEAFF
TRBV19	.	TRBJ1-5	.	16	TGTGCCAGTAGTATCGGAATCGGTTATAGCAATCAGCCCCAGCATTTT	CASSIGIGYSNQPQHF
TRBV27	.	TRBJ2-7	.	9	TGTGCCGCCGGATACGAGCAGTACTTC	CAAGYEQYF
TRBV30	.	TRBJ1-1	.	16	TGTGCCTGGACTAAAGGGGCGGCAGCAAGGAACACTGAAGCTTTCTTT	CAWTKGAAARNTEAFF
TRBV2	TRBD2	TRBJ2-6	once	16	TGTGCCAGCCAAGGAAATGGGAGGGGCCCCGCCAACGTCCTGACTTTC	CASQGNGRGPANVLTF
TRBV18	.	TRBJ2-2	few	12	TGTGCCAGCTCACCAGACACCGGGGAGCTGTTTTTT	CASSPDTGELFF
TRBV5-1	TRBD1	TRBJ1-4	.	16	TGCGCCAGCAGCTCGACAGGGGGCCGCACTAATGAAAAACTGTTTTTT	CASSSTGGRTNEKLFF
TRBV5-5	TRBD1	TRBJ1-2	.	17	TGTGCCAGCAGTTCATTCCACGGGGACAGCGGGGGCTATGGCTACACCTTC	CASSSFHGDSGGYGYTF
TRBV30	.	TRBJ1-2	few	17	TGTGCCTGGAGTGTTTTCGGGGGCGAGACCTTCTACTATGGCTACACCTTC	CAWSVFGGETFYYGYTF
TRBV9	TRBD2	TRBJ2-1	few	19	TGTGCCAGCAGCGTCGGTCGAGCAGAGCGTCTAGCGGTTTTGGATGAGCAGTTCTTC	CASSVGRAERLAVLDEQFF
TRBV6-1	.	TRBJ1-5	.	13	TGTGCCAGCGACCCCGGGGCGGGTCAGCCCCAGCATTTT	CASDPGAGQPQHF
TRBV4-1	.	TRBJ1-3	.	15	TGCGCCAGCAGCCAAGGACTGCTCTCTGGAAACACCATATATTTT	CASSQGLLSGNTIYF
TRBV14	.	TRBJ2-5	.	11	TGTGCCAGCAGCCAAGTGAGGAGGGTGTACTTC	CASSQVRRVYF
TRBV10-2	.	TRBJ1-1	.	13	TGCGCCAGCAGCCCAGGGTGGGGGACTGAAGCTTTCTTT	CASSPGWGTEAFF
TRBV10-3	.	TRBJ2-5	.	11	TGTGCCATCAGTCAGGGGGAGACCCAGTACTTC	CAISQGETQYF
TRBV5-4	.	TRBJ2-7	.	12	TGTGCCAGCAGCTTTGGGTTAGGCGAGCAGTACTTC	CASSFGLGEQYF
TRBV6-1	.	TRBJ1-1	.	15	TGTGCCAGCAGTGAAAATTCGGCACAGGGATCCGAAGCTTTCTTT	CASSENSAQGSEAFF
TRBV6-6	TRBD1	TRBJ2-1	.	13	TGTGCCAGCCTGGGGGACAGAACGGATGAGCAGTTCTTC	CASLGDRTDEQFF
TRBV5-1	.	TRBJ2-7	.	14	TGCGCCAGCACCTTCCGGGACGGGTCCTACGAGCAGTACTTC	CASTFRDGSYEQYF
TRBV5-1	.	TRBJ2-3	.	14	TGCGCCAGCAGCTTGGCCGCGGACACAGATACGCAGTATTTT	CASSLAADTDTQYF
TRBV11-2	.	TRBJ2-7	.	14	TGTGCCAGCAGCTTAGGGACGTCCGCCTACGAGCAGTACTTC	CASSLGTSAYEQYF
TRBV10-3	.	TRBJ1-5	.	14	TGTGCCATCAGTCAGGGGTTGGGCAATCAGCCCCAGCATTTT	CAISQGLGNQPQHF
TRBV5-1	TRBD1	TRBJ1-1	.	16	TGCGCCAGCAGCTTACAACCGACAGGGGGCGAGGGTGAAGCTTTCTTT	CASSLQPTGGEGEAFF
TRBV27	TRBD2	TRBJ2-7	once	13	TGTGCCAGCACTAGCGGGAGTGGGCACGAGCAGTACTTC	CASTSGSGHEQYF
TRBV4-1	.	TRBJ1-1	.	14	TGCGCCAGCAGCCCCGGAGGGAGTAACACTGAAGCTTTCTTT	CASSPGGSNTEAFF
TRBV5-1	.	TRBJ1-5	.	16	TGCGCCAGCAGCTTGTCTGAGACAGATAGCAATCAGCCCCAGCATTTT	CASSLSETDSNQPQHF
TRBV20-1	.	TRBJ2-1	.	11	TGCAGTGCTCCGGACAGCCTGGAGCAGTTCTTC	CSAPDSLEQFF
TRBV6-4	.	TRBJ2-3	few	12	TGTGCCAGCAGGGACCGCACAGATACGCAGTATTTT	CASRDRTDTQYF
TRBV7-3	TRBD1	TRBJ2-3	.	15	TGTGCCAGCAGCTCCCAGGGACAGAGCACAGATACGCAGTATTTT	CASSSQGQSTDTQYF
TRBV5-4	.	TRBJ1-3	.	16	TGTGCCAGCAGCTTGGCCGGGGCTCACTCTGGAAACACCATATATTTT	CASSLAGAHSGNTIYF
TRBV7-3	TRBD2	TRBJ2-3	.	13	TGTGCCAGCAGCTTAACGGCTAGCGGTACGCAGTATTTT	CASSLTASGTQYF
TRBV27	.	TRBJ2-7	.	16	TGTGCCAGCAGTTTGCGAGGGGACTCACTCTCCTACGAGCAGTACTTC	CASSLRGDSLSYEQYF
TRBV7-9	.	TRBJ2-7	.	12	TGTGCCAGCAGCACCATGACCTACGAGCAGTACTTC	CASSTMTYEQYF